The rows below give T cell receptor beta chains drawn from one sample of a study of identical twins. TCRdb reprocessed the 5' RACE reads via MiXCR and lists one record per CDR3 protein. The table includes fewer than 650,000 distinct CDR3 sequences, just over 7% detected once. Another study also made use of these data, one on yellow fever vaccine responses in identical twins.

What was sequenced was PBMCs. All receptors come from a woman in her late teens or twenties in good health. Both conserved end residues are part of each CDR3. A D gene is named only where the DNA matches it firmly. Rows may omit the clone size; those that give it use once, few, many or a size class.

J gene	clone size	D gene	V gene	CDR3 DNA	CDR3 protein
TRBJ2-3	few	TRBD2	TRBV12-3/TRBV12-4	TGTGCCAGCAGTTCCCCAAGGTCTAGCGGAACAGATACGCAGTATTTT	CASSSPRSSGTDTQYF
TRBJ2-1	NA	TRBD1	TRBV5-1	TGCGCCAGCAGCGCGGCCGGGACAGGGCTTTTCAATGAGCAGTTCTTC	CASSAAGTGLFNEQFF
TRBJ1-5	NA	NA	TRBV18	TGTGCCAGCTCACTTGGGCAGGGCTCGAGCAATCAGCCCCAGCATTTT	CASSLGQGSSNQPQHF
TRBJ2-7	NA	NA	TRBV12-3/TRBV12-4	TGTGCCAGCAGTCCAGGGACCGTCAACTACGAGCAGTACTTC	CASSPGTVNYEQYF
TRBJ2-1	NA	TRBD1	TRBV5-1	TGCGCCAGCAGCCTCGAGGGACAGCCAAACAATGAGCAGTTCTTC	CASSLEGQPNNEQFF
TRBJ2-2	many	TRBD2	TRBV24-1	TGTGCCACCAGTGACATTTCCGGCCATGCGGGAGGCACCGGGGAGCTGTTTTTT	CATSDISGHAGGTGELFF
TRBJ2-7	few	TRBD1	TRBV28	TGTGCCAGCAGTTTGGTCGATGGGACAGGGGGTCCCCGGCTCGGGCAGTACTTC	CASSLVDGTGGPRLGQYF
TRBJ2-2	many	TRBD1	TRBV4-1	TGCGCCAGCAGCCATGACCCGGGACAGGGCACCGGGGAGCTGTTTTTT	CASSHDPGQGTGELFF
TRBJ2-1	once	NA	TRBV12-5	TGTGCTAGTGGTTTGGTAACGGTGAACAATGAGCAGTTCTTC	CASGLVTVNNEQFF
TRBJ1-6	NA	TRBD1	TRBV10-3	TGTGCCATCACCGGGACAGGGAATTCACCCCTCCACTTT	CAITGTGNSPLHF
TRBJ2-2	NA	TRBD1	TRBV6-2/TRBV6-3	TGTGCCAGCAGTTACCGAACAAGTGGGACAGGGGGACCGACGAACACCGGGGAGCTGTTTTTT	CASSYRTSGTGGPTNTGELFF
TRBJ2-1	NA	TRBD2	TRBV5-1	TGCGCCAGCAGCCCCTCCCCGGGACTAGGAGTGAATGAGCAGTTCTTC	CASSPSPGLGVNEQFF
TRBJ2-3	many	TRBD2	TRBV6-4	TGTGCCAGCAGTGGCGCGGGGGGAGAGGCAGATACGCAGTATTTT	CASSGAGGEADTQYF
TRBJ2-7	many	TRBD1	TRBV5-5	TGTGCCAGCAGCCTACGACAGGGGGCTATTCTTCAGTACTTC	CASSLRQGAILQYF
TRBJ2-1	many	NA	TRBV14	TGTGCCAGCAGCCCGGGACCGATGAGTTTTCGGTCCTACAATGAGCAGTTCTTC	CASSPGPMSFRSYNEQFF
TRBJ1-4	NA	TRBD1	TRBV12-3/TRBV12-4	TGTGCCAGCAGCCTTGACAGGGGGCTTGATGAAAAACTGTTTTTT	CASSLDRGLDEKLFF
TRBJ1-2	many	NA	TRBV12-3/TRBV12-4	TGTGCCAGCAGACTCGGCCCCCAGTGGCTCTATGGCTACACCTTC	CASRLGPQWLYGYTF
TRBJ2-2	many	TRBD2	TRBV12-3/TRBV12-4	TGTGCCAGCAGGGTTAGCGGGGGGAGGACCGGGGAGCTGTTTTTT	CASRVSGGRTGELFF
TRBJ2-5	NA	TRBD2	TRBV12-3/TRBV12-4	TGTGCCAGCAGTCCACGACCCCCGGGACTAGCCGAAGAGACCCAGTACTTC	CASSPRPPGLAEETQYF
TRBJ2-7	many	NA	TRBV7-2	TGTGCCAGCAGCTTAGTGTTTCAGGGAAACGAGCAGTACTTC	CASSLVFQGNEQYF
TRBJ1-3	NA	TRBD1	TRBV28	TGTGCCAGCAACCCGACAGGGACCTCTGGAAACACCATATATTTT	CASNPTGTSGNTIYF
TRBJ2-3	many	NA	TRBV20-1	TGCAGTGCTAGACCAGAGTGGCTGGGGTCTAGCACAGATACGCAGTATTTT	CSARPEWLGSSTDTQYF
TRBJ2-3	many	NA	TRBV25-1	TGTGCCAGCAGCGCTATGGTAGTGTCAGATACGCAGTATTTT	CASSAMVVSDTQYF
TRBJ2-2	NA	NA	TRBV12-3/TRBV12-4	TGTGCCAGCCGGCCAGACTTGACTAGTGGGATCGGGGAGCTGTTTTTT	CASRPDLTSGIGELFF
TRBJ1-2	many	TRBD1	TRBV12-3/TRBV12-4	TGTGCCAGCAACGGACAGGATAACTATGGCTACACCTTC	CASNGQDNYGYTF
TRBJ2-3	NA	NA	TRBV29-1	TGCAGCACTGGAGGGGGGACAGATACGCAGTATTTT	CSTGGGTDTQYF
TRBJ2-1	few	TRBD2	TRBV5-1	TGCGCCAGCAGCTACATTGGGCCCTCGGCTAGCGGGTCCCCCTCGCAGTTCTTC	CASSYIGPSASGSPSQFF
TRBJ1-4	NA	NA	TRBV2	TGTGCCAGCAGTCCTCCGGGATCCCGGGAAGAAAAACTGTTTTTT	CASSPPGSREEKLFF
TRBJ1-2	few	NA	TRBV28	TGTGCCAGCAGTTCCCTTGGGGCAGGGGAATTTGGCTACACCTTC	CASSSLGAGEFGYTF
TRBJ2-1	few	NA	TRBV19	TGTGCCAGTAGTGAGGACAGTGTGGGGTACAATGAGCAGTTCTTC	CASSEDSVGYNEQFF
TRBJ2-5	few	TRBD2	TRBV12-3/TRBV12-4	TGTGCCAGCACCACGTGGCATAGCGCGGGGGGGCAAGAGACCCAGTACTTC	CASTTWHSAGGQETQYF
TRBJ1-5	NA	TRBD1	TRBV7-2	TGTGCCAGCAGCCCCCCCGGACAGGGGCATCAGCCCCAGCATTTT	CASSPPGQGHQPQHF
TRBJ2-7	few	NA	TRBV29-1	TGCAGCGTTCGTGGCGGCAGGAACTACGAGCAGTACTTC	CSVRGGRNYEQYF
TRBJ2-1	many	TRBD2	TRBV7-6	TGTGCCAGCAGCTCAAGAGCGGGGGGTCCTTACAATGAGCAGTTCTTC	CASSSRAGGPYNEQFF
TRBJ2-3	NA	TRBD2	TRBV20-1	TGCAGTGCGCAAAGTAGCGGGGGGGCGTTGGGCTCGCGGTATTTT	CSAQSSGGALGSRYF
TRBJ2-1	few	TRBD2	TRBV5-1	TGCGCCAGCAGCTTAACGGGGACCAGCGGGGTTAATTACAATGAGCAGTTCTTC	CASSLTGTSGVNYNEQFF
TRBJ2-3	many	TRBD2	TRBV19	TGTGCCAGTAGTCTCTTCGGGAGGGCCGGCACAGATACGCAGTATTTT	CASSLFGRAGTDTQYF
TRBJ1-6	many	NA	TRBV12-3/TRBV12-4	TGTGCCAGCAGTCTCAACAAGGCACCCCTCCACTTT	CASSLNKAPLHF
TRBJ1-1	many	NA	TRBV7-9	TGTGCCAGCAGCTTTTCCGGGCTCCACACTGAAGCTTTCTTT	CASSFSGLHTEAFF
TRBJ2-1	few	NA	TRBV20-1	TGCAGTGCCCCAGGGGTCTTTGGATCCTACAATGAGCAGTTCTTC	CSAPGVFGSYNEQFF
TRBJ2-5	NA	TRBD2	TRBV28	TGTGCCAGCACTCCTAGCGGGCAACAAGAGACCCAGTACTTC	CASTPSGQQETQYF
TRBJ2-1	NA	TRBD2	TRBV20-1	TGCAGTGCCGCCGGGACTAGCGGGAGGACTGAGCAGTTCTTC	CSAAGTSGRTEQFF
TRBJ2-3	few	TRBD2	TRBV20-1	TGCAGTGCTATAAGCGGGACTAGCACAGATACGCAGTATTTT	CSAISGTSTDTQYF
TRBJ1-2	many	NA	TRBV3-1	TGTGCCAGCAGACATACAGGACAGTTAGGCTATGGCTACACCTTC	CASRHTGQLGYGYTF
TRBJ2-5	NA	TRBD2	TRBV6-1	TGTGCCAGCAGTATCTCCTGGACTAGCGAAGAGACCCAGTACTTC	CASSISWTSEETQYF
TRBJ2-2	NA	TRBD2	TRBV6-1	TGTGCCAGCCTTCGGGGGGTGAACACCGGGGAGCTGTTTTTT	CASLRGVNTGELFF
TRBJ2-7	many	NA	TRBV12-3/TRBV12-4	TGTGCCAGCAGTTTTGTTGGAATGAGCAAAAACTACGAGCAGTACTTC	CASSFVGMSKNYEQYF
TRBJ2-7	NA	TRBD2	TRBV29-1	TGCAGCGTTGTGCCCCGACTAGCGGGAGGAGGCGAGCAGTACTTC	CSVVPRLAGGGEQYF